The clone carrying this T cell receptor (beta chain) came up a few times. This specimen belongs to a study of molecular identifiers for immune sequencing clone quantification. Study background: Replicates involved a five-way split of RNA from around 20,000 or 100,000 naive CD8 cells, with sequencing of four.

V lost 3 bases, J lost 8 bases, and 4 bases stayed unmatched. The CDR3 totals 15 residues. Germline V gene lookup returns CDR1 SEHNR and CDR2 FQNEAQ (reference sequence). TCRdb re-derived calls from the PCR reads in MiXCR, one entry per CDR3 protein. The sample includes approximately 670,000 distinct CDR3 sequences, less than 20% of them seen just once. The receptor was derived from a human donor in good health. Some libraries in this study had Jurkat cell RNA spiked in. The V gene is TRBV7-9, the J gene TRBJ1-4; 12 nucleotides align to TRBD1. Sequencing was carried out using naive CD8+ T cells from blood, with Jurkat cell RNA spiked in. Subset meaning: FACS-sorted CD8+CD4-CCR7+CD45RA+ naive T cells. The CDR3 nucleotides are TGTGCCAGCAGCTTGTGGGACAGGGGGCGAGAAAAACTGTTTTTT. Protein product: CASSLWDRGREKLFF.